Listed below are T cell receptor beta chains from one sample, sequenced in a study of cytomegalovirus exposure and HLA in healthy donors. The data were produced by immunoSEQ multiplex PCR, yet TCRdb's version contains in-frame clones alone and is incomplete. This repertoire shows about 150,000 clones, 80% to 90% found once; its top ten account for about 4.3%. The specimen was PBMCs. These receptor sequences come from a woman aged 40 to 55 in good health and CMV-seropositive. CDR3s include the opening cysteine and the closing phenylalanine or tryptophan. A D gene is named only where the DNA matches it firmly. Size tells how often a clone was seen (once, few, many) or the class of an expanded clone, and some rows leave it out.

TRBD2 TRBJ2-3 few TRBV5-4 TGTGCCAGCAGACCTACTAGCGCTAGCACAGATACGCAGTATTTT CASRPTSASTDTQYF
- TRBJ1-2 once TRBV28 TGTGCCAGCGGTACAGGGTTAGGCTACACCTTC CASGTGLGYTF
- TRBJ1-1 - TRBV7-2 TGTGCCAGCAGCTTAGGCGCAGGGGACACTGAAGCTTTCTTT CASSLGAGDTEAFF
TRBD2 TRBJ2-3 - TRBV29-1 TGCAGCGTTGACTCGACTAGCGGAAGCACAGATACGCAGTATTTT CSVDSTSGSTDTQYF
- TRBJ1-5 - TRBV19 TGTGCCAGTAGATTCCTTGGGGGGATTAGCAATCAGCCCCAGCATTTT CASRFLGGISNQPQHF
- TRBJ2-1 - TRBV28 TGTGCCAGCAGTTTGGCAGTCGGGAGAGATGAGCAGTTCTTC CASSLAVGRDEQFF
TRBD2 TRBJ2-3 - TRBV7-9 TGTGCCAGCAGCCCCTCCGGGGGGGGCACAGATACGCAGTATTTT CASSPSGGGTDTQYF
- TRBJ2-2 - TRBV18 TGTGCCAGCTCAGCGGCGGGCGGGGAGCTGTTTTTT CASSAAGGELFF
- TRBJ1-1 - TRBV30 TGTGCCTGGGGAGGGGAAACGGGTGAAGCTTTCTTT CAWGGETGEAFF
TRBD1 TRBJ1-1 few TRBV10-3 TGTGCCAGTTCGGACAGGCGGAACACTGAAGCTTTCTTT CASSDRRNTEAFF
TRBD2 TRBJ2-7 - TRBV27 TGTGCCAGCAGCGTAGCGGGGGGGCGGTCCTACGAGCAGTACTTC CASSVAGGRSYEQYF
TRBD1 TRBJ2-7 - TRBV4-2 TGTGCCAGCAGCCAAGATGTAGCAGGGGGCCAGTACGAGCAGTACTTC CASSQDVAGGQYEQYF
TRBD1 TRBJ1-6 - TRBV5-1 TGCGCCAGCAGCTTGGAAGGACAGGCTAATTCACCCCTCCACTTT CASSLEGQANSPLHF
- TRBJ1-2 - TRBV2 TGTGCCAGCAGTGAAGCCGGGGGTTTAGCCTACACCTTC CASSEAGGLAYTF